The rows below give T cell receptor beta chains drawn from one sample of a study of identical twins. Each CDR3 protein is one row after TCRdb ran MiXCR on the 5' RACE reads. The sample has hundreds of thousands of distinct CDR3 sequences, approximately 6.1% seen once; the top ten hold 1.5% to 2%. Sequencing was done on a sample of naive T cells sorted from blood. These receptors were collected from a young man in good health. CDR3s include the opening cysteine and the closing phenylalanine or tryptophan. A D gene is named only where the DNA matches it firmly. Size tells how often a clone was seen (once, few, many) or the class of an expanded clone, and some rows leave it out.

>TRBJ2-5|-|TRBV29-1|many
TGCAGCGTTAACACATCTCACAAGAGCGCACGGCGGACCCAGTACTTC
CSVNTSHKSARRTQYF
>TRBJ2-2|-|TRBV7-2|many
TGTGCCAGCAGCTTAGCGGTCAGGGCCCGGGTTGGGGAGCTGTTTTTT
CASSLAVRARVGELFF
>TRBJ2-1|-|TRBV5-5|many
TGTGCCAGCAGCTCGCTGGCTATGCCCAATGAGCAGTTCTTC
CASSSLAMPNEQFF
>TRBJ2-7|TRBD1|TRBV29-1|many
TGCAGCGTTGCGGGCTTGACGGGACAGCTCGAGCAGTACTTC
CSVAGLTGQLEQYF
>TRBJ2-3|-|TRBV29-1|many
TGCAGCGTTGAAGAAGCAGGGACGAGCACAGATACGCAGTATTTT
CSVEEAGTSTDTQYF
>TRBJ2-7|-|TRBV9|many
TGTGCCAGCAGCGTAGTAGATGGAGGTGCGGAAAACGAGCAGTACTTC
CASSVVDGGAENEQYF
>TRBJ1-1|TRBD1|TRBV5-1|many
TGCGCCAGCAGCCCCGGACAGGGCCTTTTTGAAGCTTTCTTT
CASSPGQGLFEAFF
>TRBJ1-2|-|TRBV3-1|-
TGTGCCAGCAGCCAATACGGGGGAGACTATGGCTACACCTTC
CASSQYGGDYGYTF
>TRBJ2-3|-|TRBV20-1|-
TGCAGTGCGAAAGCTAGGTTAGCAGATACGCAGTATTTT
CSAKARLADTQYF
>TRBJ2-6|-|TRBV27|-
TGTGCCAGCAGCCGGAGCAGAGGAGGGCAGGGTCACTCTGGGGCCAACGTCCTGACTTTC
CASSRSRGGQGHSGANVLTF
>TRBJ1-1|-|TRBV2|few
TGTGCCAGCAGGGCAGGGGCCACAACGAACACTGAAGCTTTCTTT
CASRAGATTNTEAFF
>TRBJ2-3|-|TRBV27|many
TGTGCCAGCAGTTTCAGCGGAGCCACAGATACGCAGTATTTT
CASSFSGATDTQYF
>TRBJ2-2|-|TRBV6-2/TRBV6-3|many
TGTGCCAGCAGTTACTCAGGAGTGGGGCCCAACACCGGGGAGCTGTTTTTT
CASSYSGVGPNTGELFF
>TRBJ2-2|-|TRBV28|many
TGTGCCAGCAGTTTATTCAGACATAACACCGGGGAGCTGTTTTTT
CASSLFRHNTGELFF
>TRBJ2-1|TRBD2|TRBV12-3/TRBV12-4|many
TGTGCCAGCAGATATCCACCCCCGGGACTAGATGTCAATGAGCAGTTCTTC
CASRYPPPGLDVNEQFF
>TRBJ2-7|TRBD2|TRBV5-6|few
TGTGCCAGCAGCTCGAGAACCGGGACTAGCGGGTTCTACGAGCAGTACTTC
CASSSRTGTSGFYEQYF
>TRBJ2-7|-|TRBV20-1|-
TGCAGTGCTACCCCCACGCGGGACAACCTCTACGAGCAGTACTTC
CSATPTRDNLYEQYF
>TRBJ2-7|TRBD2|TRBV6-2/TRBV6-3|many
TGTGCCAGCAGTGGCGCCGGACTAGCGCCGACCTACGAGCAGTACTTC
CASSGAGLAPTYEQYF
>TRBJ1-1|-|TRBV12-3/TRBV12-4|-
TGTGCCAGCAGTTTAACATCACAAGCTTTCTTT
CASSLTSQAFF
>TRBJ2-3|-|TRBV2|-
TGTGCCAGCAGTTTCCGGGACTTGGTAGGAGATACGCAGTATTTT
CASSFRDLVGDTQYF
>TRBJ2-3|-|TRBV11-2|-
TGTGCCAGCAGCGTCATCCTCGGGAGAGGAGATACGCAGTATTTT
CASSVILGRGDTQYF
>TRBJ2-7|-|TRBV27|-
TGTGCCAGCAGTTTGACTAGTCCGGCGTACGAGCAGTACTTC
CASSLTSPAYEQYF
>TRBJ2-1|TRBD2|TRBV9|many
TGTGCCAGCAGCGATAGGGGGACTAGCGGGAGCAATGAGCAGTTCTTC
CASSDRGTSGSNEQFF
>TRBJ1-1|TRBD1|TRBV7-9|-
TGTGCCAGCAGCCGGGACAGGGGCACTGAAGCTTTCTTT
CASSRDRGTEAFF
>TRBJ2-5|-|TRBV20-1|many
TGCAGTGCTAGAGATCTAGCATACTCTTTAAAAGAGACCCAGTACTTC
CSARDLAYSLKETQYF
>TRBJ2-1|TRBD2|TRBV20-1|-
TGCAGTGCTAGAACGGGTGGGGAGGGTGTCTACAATGAGCAGTTCTTC
CSARTGGEGVYNEQFF
>TRBJ1-4|-|TRBV5-6|few
TGTGCCAGTCACCGGAGGGTGGTTGGTGAAAAACTGTTTTTT
CASHRRVVGEKLFF
>TRBJ2-2|TRBD2|TRBV6-6|many
TGTGCCAGCCGGGGGGGAGCCGGGGAGCTGTTTTTT
CASRGGAGELFF
>TRBJ1-1|-|TRBV27|many
TGTGCCAGCAGTCCCTACGGGACGGCGAACACTGAAGCTTTCTTT
CASSPYGTANTEAFF
>TRBJ2-7|TRBD2|TRBV15|few
TGTGCCACCAGCAGAGAGGGGGGAGGGAGTCCCTACGAGCAGTACTTC
CATSREGGGSPYEQYF
>TRBJ2-2|-|TRBV28|many
TGTGCCAGCAGTCCCACAACTACCGGGGAGCTGTTTTTT
CASSPTTTGELFF
>TRBJ2-2|-|TRBV7-2|many
TGTGCCAGCAGCTTAGACCAGACCCTGGCGCTGTTTTTT
CASSLDQTLALFF
>TRBJ2-7|-|TRBV6-2/TRBV6-3|few
TGTGCCAGCAGTTACGGCGGGACCCACGAGCAGTACTTC
CASSYGGTHEQYF
>TRBJ1-4|-|TRBV5-5|-
TGTGCCAGCAGCCTGGACACGATGGGGGTCAACGGAGAAGAACTGTTTTTT
CASSLDTMGVNGEELFF
>TRBJ2-2|TRBD2|TRBV7-2|many
TGTGCCAGCGGGAGGTTAGCGGGAGCCCCCGGGGAGCTGTTTTTT
CASGRLAGAPGELFF
>TRBJ2-1|-|TRBV27|many
TGTGCCAGCAGTTTAAGGCAGGGGACCAATGAGCAGTTCTTC
CASSLRQGTNEQFF
>TRBJ2-5|-|TRBV12-3/TRBV12-4|many
TGTGCCAGCAGTTTAATATACAGCGGCGAGACCCAGTACTTC
CASSLIYSGETQYF
>TRBJ1-1|TRBD1|TRBV19|-
TGTGCCAGTAGTATCAGGGGGAAGGCAGACACTGAAGCTTTCTTT
CASSIRGKADTEAFF
>TRBJ2-7|TRBD1|TRBV5-1|many
TGCGCCAGCAGCGTTGGAGGTGGACAGGGGTACGAGCAGTACTTC
CASSVGGGQGYEQYF
>TRBJ2-1|-|TRBV5-1|many
TGCGCCAGCAGCTTCCGGGACCGATACAATGAGCAGTTCTTC
CASSFRDRYNEQFF
>TRBJ2-5|TRBD2|TRBV24-1|many
TGTGCCACCAGTGATAACGCAGTCCAGGGAGGGGAGACCCAGTACTTC
CATSDNAVQGGETQYF
>TRBJ2-7|TRBD2|TRBV20-1|many
TGCAGTGCTATAGGACTAGCGGGAGTTACTGGTGTGTACGAGCAGTACTTC
CSAIGLAGVTGVYEQYF
>TRBJ2-7|-|TRBV7-9|few
TGTGCCAGCAGCTTACGGCGGGATGAGGTGTACTTC
CASSLRRDEVYF